These 15 T cell receptor beta chains came from one sample sequenced in a study of early T cells in non-severe SARS-CoV-2 infection. TCRdb analysed the 5' RACE reads with MiXCR anew, one entry per CDR3 protein. The data hold some 45,000 distinct CDR3 sequences, with 7% to 8% observed a single time. Sequenced sample: whole blood. The receptors were sampled from an adult who was a healthcare worker with PCR-confirmed SARS-CoV-2 infection or an uninfected control (not recorded which).

In this sample, this clonotype turned up a few times. The V gene is TRBV20-1, the J gene TRBJ2-1; D is unclear. Germline V gene sequence: CDR1 DFQATT, CDR2 SNEGSKA (reference sequence). The length of the CDR3 is 9 residues. Between the trimmed V and J ends, which lost 0 bases and 15 bases, there was a span of 6 bases. In DNA, the CDR3 is TGCAGTGCTAGAGATCGAGTGTTCTTC. Translating it yields CSARDRVFF.

This clonotype was counted at least ten times. This chain connects TRBV5-1 to TRBJ2-3, with TRBD2 matching 9 bases. Trimming cost V 4 bases and J 3 bases; bases outside gene matches: 6. The CDR3 loop spans 15 amino acids. The V gene's germline CDR1 is SGHRS and CDR2 YFSETQ. The CDR3 loop reads CASSPSGALTDTQYF. CDR3 nucleotides: TGCGCCAGCAGCCCTAGCGGGGCATTGACAGATACGCAGTATTTT.

At least ten counts were recorded for this clonotype. The chain employs TRBV7-9 and TRBJ1-2, with 9 bases aligning to TRBD1. J gave up 2 bases and V 1 base, and 2 bases lay outside the gene matches. There are 15 residues in the CDR3. The germline gives CDR1 SEHNR, CDR2 FQNEAQ (reference sequence). The CDR3 bases are TGTGCCAGCAGCTTAGGGGACAGGGAGAACTATGGCTACACCTTC. As protein: CASSLGDRENYGYTF.

The chain employs TRBV18 and TRBJ1-5; possible D gene TRBD1, 6 bases. V was pared by 0 bases and J by 3 bases, with 9 bases between. Germline assignment: CDR1 KGHSH and CDR2 LQKENI. This CDR3 spans 15 amino acids. In nucleotides, the CDR3 is TGTGCCAGCTCACCACCGGGGGCTATCAATCAGCCCCAGCATTTT. Translated, it gives CASSPPGAINQPQHF.

In this sample, this clonotype turned up many times. This chain links TRBV5-8 with TRBJ2-1; TRBD2 is a possible D gene (6 bases). V lost 3 bases and J lost 3, with 19 bases in between. The CDR3 is 17 amino acids. Germline values: CDR1 SGHTS, CDR2 YDEGEE. This CDR3 reads CASSYSEGGSIYNEQFF. CDR3 coding DNA: TGTGCCAGCAGCTACTCGGAGGGTGGTTCAATCTACAATGAGCAGTTCTTC.

Many counts were recorded for this clonotype. The V call is TRBV28, the J call TRBJ1-2, with 8 bases that match TRBD1. There are 13 residues in the CDR3. Germline-derived CDR1 and CDR2 are MDHEN and SYDVKM. V gave up 5 bases and J gave up 8 bases; unmatched junction bases: 7. The CDR3 DNA is TGTGCCAGCAGTCTGGGGACAGGCGGGGGCTACACCTTC. This gives the protein CASSLGTGGGYTF.

At least ten counts were recorded for this clonotype. The J gene is TRBJ2-7, the V gene TRBV6-6, with TRBD1 as a possible D gene (5 bases). Trimming took off 7 bases at V and 2 bases at J, with 12 bases between the two ends. The germline V gene has CDR1 MNHNY and CDR2 SVGAGI (reference sequence). The CDR3 is made up of 13 amino acids. CDR3: CASTFQGPYEQYF. The CDR3 bases are TGTGCCAGCACCTTCCAGGGTCCCTACGAGCAGTACTTC.

The table lists this clonotype with many counts. The chain joins TRBV5-6 to TRBJ1-5; no clear D. V was cut by 2 bases and J by 3 bases, with 9 bases left in between. CDR3 length: 14 amino acids. Germline V gene sequence: CDR1 SGHDT, CDR2 YYEEEE. The CDR3 here is CASSFVGPNQPQHF. CDR3 nucleotide sequence: TGTGCCAGCAGCTTCGTAGGGCCCAATCAGCCCCAGCATTTT.

Ten or more counts support this clonotype. The genes are TRBV7-2 and TRBJ2-1; a possible D gene is TRBD2 (6 bases). Germline V gene lookup returns CDR1 SGHTA and CDR2 FQGNSA. The germline V and J ends were trimmed by 1 base and 5 bases, with 18 bases remaining between them. CDR3 length: 17 residues. CDR3 region: CASSLVRESVWNNEQFF. The CDR3 bases are TGTGCCAGCAGCTTAGTCCGGGAGTCCGTCTGGAACAATGAGCAGTTCTTC.

This clonotype was observed many times. This chain connects TRBV7-9 to TRBJ1-1, with 8 bases identical to TRBD1. V shed 5 bases and J 10 bases; nucleotides not matched to a gene: 9. There are 13 residues in the CDR3. CDR1 and CDR2 (germline): SEHNR, FQNEAQ (reference sequence). The CDR3 loop is CASSPGGLGSAFF. The DNA of the CDR3 is TGTGCCAGCAGCCCAGGGGGCTTAGGGTCAGCTTTCTTT.

This chain joins TRBV5-1 and TRBJ2-3, with D perhaps being TRBD1 or TRBD2 (5 bases each). The germline V gene has CDR1 SGHRS and CDR2 YFSETQ. Trimming took off 4 bases at V and 6 bases at J, with 15 bases between the two ends. The CDR3 loop spans 14 amino acids. CDR3 region: CASSRDGDRDTQYF. The CDR3 coding sequence is TGCGCCAGCAGCCGGGACGGCGATCGGGATACGCAGTATTTT.

The J gene is TRBJ2-1, the V gene TRBV20-1, with TRBD2 matching 15 bases. CDR3 size: 15 residues. The V and J ends lost 0 bases and 9 bases, in that order; junction bases with no gene match: 3. The germline CDR1 and CDR2 sequences are DFQATT and SNEGSKA (reference sequence). The CDR3 DNA follows: TGCAGTGCTAGAGATGGGACTAGCGGGAGGTTTGAGCAGTTCTTC. Translated, it gives CSARDGTSGRFEQFF.

As to this clonotype: One base away lies a much larger clone, so this may be a sequencing read error. The rearrangement links TRBV3-2 to TRBJ2-3; TRBD2 was called by the table and not checked on the DNA. TRBV3-2 is a known pseudogene. CDR3 length: 17 amino acids. The CDR3 loop reads CASGLETSGDHTDTQYF. CDR3 in DNA: TGTGCCAGCGGCCTCGAGACTAGCGGGGACCACACAGATACGCAGTATTTT.

The chain carries TRBV10-3 and TRBJ2-5, with 8 positions matching TRBD2. Germline V gene data show CDR1 as ENHRY and CDR2 as SYGVKD. This CDR3 is 12 amino acids long. CDR3 DNA: TGTGCTGTCGGGGGGGCCTCAGAGACCCAGTACTTC. Its protein is CAVGGASETQYF.

At least ten counts were recorded for this clonotype. The gene calls are TRBV20-1 and TRBJ2-1, with 11 bases matching TRBD2. Germline V gene lookup returns CDR1 DFQATT and CDR2 SNEGSKA (reference sequence). This CDR3 has 15 residues. V gave up 3 bases and J gave up 6 bases; unmatched junction bases: 7. For the CDR3, the DNA is TGCAGTGCTAGCGATAGCGGGGGGGCTGGCAATGAGCAGTTCTTC. Its protein is CSASDSGGAGNEQFF.